The next 24 T cell receptor beta chains were all read from a single sample in a study of tumor-infiltrating lymphocytes in primary liver carcinoma. Taking about 17-31 mg of unsorted bulk tissue, the authors co-extracted RNA and DNA. With roughly 500 ng total RNA as template and a constant-region primer, TCR beta cDNA was made. For TCR beta, libraries were produced by three nested multiplex PCR rounds using slightly modified ARM-PCR. For around 11 cycles apiece, the opening two PCR rounds ran with TRBV1-TRBV30 forward primers and a C-beta reverse primer. From the multiplex PCR reads, TCRdb called clonotypes with MiXCR, one entry per CDR3 protein. The repertoire holds about 74,000 distinct CDR3 sequences, roughly three quarters seen once, with 28% in the top ten. Source material: liver tumor tissue from sampling region 4. Stated subset: tumor region T4, right-lateral pole. These receptors all stem from a man in his forties with primary liver carcinoma and hepatitis B virus infection.

This clonotype was detected only a few times. The V call is TRBV29-1, the J call TRBJ2-5; 11 bases line up with TRBD1. The V gene's germline CDR1 is SQVTM and CDR2 ANQGSEA. The V gene end was trimmed by 4 bases and the J gene end by 5 bases; junction bases not matched to a gene: 9. CDR3 size: 15 residues. CDR3 nucleotide sequence: TGCAGCGTTGGGCCCGGGACAGGGGGTCTGGAGACCCAGTACTTC. It translates to CSVGPGTGGLETQYF. The entire variable domain, with the rest obtained from reference TRBV29-1 and TRBJ2-5, is as follows: SAVISQKPSRDICQRGTSLTIQCQVDSQVTMMFWYRQQPGQSLTLIATANQGSEATYESGFVIDKFPISRPNLTFSTLTVSNMSPEDSSIYLCSVGPGTGGLETQYFGPGTRLLVL.

Of note for this clonotype: At one end the junction does not follow the germline gene, possibly because of a read error. The rearrangement links TRBV7-8 to TRBJ2-1; D is perhaps TRBD2 (5 bases). This CDR3 region has 15 residues. In germline, CDR1 is SGHVS, CDR2 FQNEAQ. CDR3 bases: TGTGCCAGCAGACCGTCAAGCGGTTCCTACAATGAGCTGTTCTTC. Protein product: CASRPSSGSYNELFF.

With respect to this clonotype: A junction boundary mismatches the germline segment, possibly from a read error. The CDR3 DNA reads as TGCAGCGTTGCAGGGACGGCATTGAACACTGAAGCTATCTTT. This codes for CSVAGTALNTEAIF. The chain employs TRBV29-1 and TRBJ1-1, with D maybe TRBD1 (5 bases). The CDR3 runs to 14 residues. Germline CDR1 reads SQVTM; CDR2 reads ANQGSEA. The whole variable domain, remainder taken from reference TRBV29-1 and TRBJ1-1, is SAVISQKPSRDICQRGTSLTIQCQVDSQVTMMFWYRQQPGQSLTLIATANQGSEATYESGFVIDKFPISRPNLTFSTLTVSNMSPEDSSIYLCSVAGTALNTEAIFGQGTRLTVV.

In regard to this clonotype: A junction boundary mismatches the germline segment, possibly from a read error. The CDR3 here is CASSLAGNCGCTF. The DNA of the CDR3 is TGTGCCAGCAGCTTAGCGGGGAACTGTGGCTGCACCTTC. V is TRBV11-2 and J is TRBJ1-2; D remains ambiguous. Germline assignment: CDR1 SGHAT and CDR2 FQNNGV. CDR3 length equals 13 residues. Drawing the rest from reference TRBV11-2 and TRBJ1-2, the complete variable domain is EAGVAQSPRYKIIEKRQSVAFWCNPISGHATLYWYQQILGQGPKLLIQFQNNGVVDDSQLPKDRFSAERLKGVDSTLKIQPAKLEDSAVYLCASSLAGNCGCTFGSGTRLTVV.

Regarding this clonotype: Germline is not matched at one junction end, which may reflect a read error. The chain uses TRBV6-5 and TRBJ1-3; D remains unclear. Germline-derived CDR1 and CDR2 are MNHEY and SVGAGI. The CDR3 is 15 amino acids. This CDR3 is CASSFEASSGSTIYF. The CDR3 nucleotides are TGTGCCAGCAGTTTCGAGGCCAGCTCTGGAAGCACCATATATTTT.

In its sample, this clonotype was seen many times. The V and J genes are TRBV29-1 and TRBJ1-2; D uncertain. This CDR3 has 13 amino acids. Germline assignment: CDR1 SQVTM and CDR2 ANQGSEA. V was shortened by 0 bases and J by 2 bases, with 7 bases between the two germline ends. The CDR3 is CSVEDTRNYGYTF. The CDR3 bases are TGCAGCGTTGAAGATACGAGAAACTATGGCTACACCTTC.

The J gene is TRBJ2-1, the V gene TRBV5-6; 7 nucleotides agree with TRBD1. V gave up 4 bases and J gave up 2 bases; unmatched junction bases: 6. Germline CDR1 is SGHDT and CDR2 is YYEEEE. The CDR3 runs 15 residues. DNA for the CDR3: TGTGCCAGCAGCATGGGTGACAGGGCCTACAATGAGCAGTTCTTC. It codes for CASSMGDRAYNEQFF.

Details on this clonotype: Given the absence of the conserved phenylalanine or tryptophan at the CDR3 end, a read error is likely. The CDR3 bases are TGCGCCAGCAGCTTCCGCATTAGCGAGAACACCGGGGGGCTGTTTTAT. As protein: CASSFRISENTGGLFY. The chain couples TRBV5-1 to TRBJ2-2; possibly TRBD2 for D (6 bases). There are 16 residues in the CDR3. Per the germline V gene, CDR1 is SGHRS and CDR2 is YFSETQ.

Within the sample, this clonotype is medium-sized. This chain joins TRBV11-2 and TRBJ2-1; D possibly uses TRBD1 or TRBD2 (5 bases each). The CDR3 consists of 16 residues. Per germline, CDR1 SGHAT and CDR2 FQNNGV. V was shortened by 5 bases and J by 8 bases, with 22 bases between the two germline ends. CDR3: CASSQRWTPLGDEQFF. The CDR3 region has the DNA TGTGCCAGCAGCCAGCGGTGGACTCCCCTAGGGGATGAGCAGTTCTTC.

This clonotype was recorded many times. V and J are TRBV6-1 and TRBJ2-7, with 9 bases aligning to TRBD1. This CDR3 contains 14 residues. Germline V lookup: CDR1 MNHNS, CDR2 SASEGT. The J segment lost 5 bases and the V segment lost 10 bases, leaving 12 bases of the junction unmatched. The CDR3 region is CATWSGQGSHEQYF. The CDR3 nucleotides read TGTGCCACCTGGTCAGGACAGGGGTCCCACGAGCAGTACTTC.

This clonotype was detected a few times. The chain recombines TRBV6-5 with TRBJ1-2, with D tentatively TRBD1 (6 bases). Germline V gene sequence: CDR1 MNHEY, CDR2 SVGAGI. The CDR3 runs to 14 residues. The CDR3 sequence: CVTLSSGGSSGYTF. CDR3 coding DNA: TGTGTCACCCTATCTTCGGGGGGCTCCAGTGGCTACACCTTC.

This clonotype was observed a handful of times. A single base separates this from a much larger clone, so it may be a read error. The V call is TRBV5-1, the J call TRBJ1-2; 7 bases map to TRBD1. The CDR3 contains 13 residues. Germline CDR1 reads SGHRS; CDR2 reads YFSETQ. CDR3 amino acids: CASSTGQNYGYAF. CDR3 coding DNA: TGCGCCAGCAGCACGGGACAGAACTATGGCTACGCCTTC.

This clonotype has more than one count but fewer than ten. Germline and junction disagree at one end, which may indicate a read error. The genes are TRBV10-3 and TRBJ1-2; 7 nucleotides match TRBD1. CDR1 and CDR2 (germline): ENHRY, SYGVKD. This CDR3 spans 14 amino acids. CDR3 coding DNA: TGTGTCATCAGTGATGAGGGACAGAACTACGGCTACACCTTC. It codes for CVISDEGQNYGYTF.

The sample holds many counts of this clonotype. The rearrangement joins TRBV12-3 or TRBV12-4 to TRBJ2-1, with TRBD2 as a possible D gene (6 bases). This CDR3 is built from 16 residues. V lost 1 base and J lost 4, with 14 bases in between. The CDR3 nucleotides are TGTGCCAGCAGTTTAGACCCAGCGGGCTTATACAATGAGCAGTTCTTC. The encoded protein is CASSLDPAGLYNEQFF.

Regarding this clonotype: One end of the junction fails to match germline, which may point to a read error. This sequence joins TRBV19 and TRBJ2-7; tentatively, D is TRBD1 or TRBD2 (5 bases each). Germline CDR1 reads LNHDA; CDR2 reads SQIVND (reference sequence). The CDR3 is made up of 12 amino acids. CDR3 sequence reads: CASSPGTYEHYF. DNA of the CDR3: TGTGCCAGTAGCCCCGGGACCTACGAGCATTACTTC.

Turning to this clonotype: A much larger clone differs from this one at a single base, so this may be a read error. The chain carries TRBV30 and TRBJ2-2, with TRBD2 matching 8 bases. Germline V lookup: CDR1 GTSNPN, CDR2 SVGIG (reference sequence). The CDR3 totals 14 residues. Trimming removed 8 bases from V and 3 bases from J; junction bases left unmatched: 8. The CDR3 nucleotides are TGTGCCCTTAGACGGGGGGGTTACACCGGGGAGCTGTTTTTT. Its protein is CALRRGGYTGELFF.

Concerning this clonotype itself: Given a much more abundant clone one base away, this may be a read error. The chain links TRBV10-3 to TRBJ1-1, with unresolved D. CDR1 is ENHRY, CDR2 SYGVKD, per germline. The CDR3 loop spans 13 amino acids. The chain's CDR3 is CVIRKTMNTEAFF. The CDR3 nucleotides are TGTGTCATCAGGAAGACCATGAACACTGAAGCTTTCTTT.

The rearrangement joins TRBV28 to TRBJ2-7; no clear D. Germline-derived CDR1 and CDR2 are MDHEN and SYDVKM. Between the trimmed V and J ends, which lost 2 bases and 0 bases, there was a span of 11 bases. The CDR3 totals 15 residues. DNA for the CDR3: TGTGCCAGCAGTTTACTTGGCAAGGGCTCCTACGAGCAGTACTTC. This translates into CASSLLGKGSYEQYF.

This clonotype was picked up one time. One end of the junction varies from germline; a read error may be responsible. The rearrangement joins TRBV11-2 to TRBJ2-1; 8 positions agree with TRBD1. Per germline, CDR1 SGHAT and CDR2 FQNNGV. The length of the CDR3 is 14 residues. The CDR3 bases are TGTGCAAGCAGCCGAGGGTCCTGGGACAGGAGGCAGTTCTTC. It translates to CASSRGSWDRRQFF. Full variable domain (outside the CDR3, taken from reference TRBV11-2 and TRBJ2-1): EAGVAQSPRYKIIEKRQSVAFWCNPISGHATLYWYQQILGQGPKLLIQFQNNGVVDDSQLPKDRFSAERLKGVDSTLKIQPAKLEDSAVYLCASSRGSWDRRQFFGPGTRLTVL.

This clonotype came up a few times. The junction departs from germline at one end; a sequencing error may be responsible. This sequence joins TRBV6-5 and TRBJ2-3; tentatively, D is TRBD1 (5 bases). Germline lookup yields CDR1 MNHEY and CDR2 SVGAGI. The CDR3 loop spans 14 amino acids. In DNA, the CDR3 is TGTGCCAGTAGCAAACAGCCTGACACAGGTACGCAGTATTTT. This gives the protein CASSKQPDTGTQYF.

Turning to this clonotype: One end of the junction varies from germline; a read error may be responsible. The chain couples TRBV4-1 to TRBJ2-1; D is unresolved. The CDR3 is made up of 18 amino acids. Looked up from germline, CDR1 is MGHRA and CDR2 is YSYEKL. CDR3 amino acids: CASSQETIGGDSYSEQFF. The CDR3 nucleotides are TGCGCCAGCAGCCAGGAAACGATAGGCGGTGACTCCTACAGTGAGCAGTTCTTC.

With respect to this clonotype: With a much larger clone just one base away, this may be a read error. V and J are TRBV7-9 and TRBJ1-2; D gene uncertain. The germline V gene encodes CDR1 SEHNR and CDR2 FQNEAQ (reference sequence). The length of the CDR3 is 17 residues. The V end lost 3 bases, the J end lost 4 bases, and 21 bases lay between the germline ends. CDR3 coding DNA: TGTGCCAGCAGCTTGGATGACCCTGCCCGCAGGACCTATGGCTACACCTTC. This encodes CASSLDDPARRTYGYTF.

This clonotype was observed many times. The rearrangement joins TRBV6-2 or TRBV6-3 to TRBJ2-6; the match to TRBD1 covers 7 bases. CDR1 and CDR2 from the germline V gene are MNHEY and SVGEGT. The trim removed 7 bases at V and 0 bases at J, leaving 6 bases unmatched. CDR3 length: 16 residues. The DNA for the CDR3 is TGTGCCAGCAAAACCGGGACAGCCTCTGGGGCCAACGTCCTGACTTTC. Translated, it gives CASKTGTASGANVLTF.

Regarding this clonotype: At one of its ends the junction is not consistent with the germline gene, which may arise from a read error. This chain connects TRBV5-6 to TRBJ2-2; possible D gene TRBD2, 5 bases. Per the germline V gene, CDR1 is SGHDT and CDR2 is YYEEEE. This CDR3 is built from 13 residues. CDR3 nucleotides: TGTGCCAGCAGCTTGGTCGGGTCCGGGGAGCCGTTTTTT. Translation: CASSLVGSGEPFF.